These 21 T cell receptor beta chains originate from one sample sequenced in a study of PD-1 blockade in mismatch repair-deficient tumors. The data were produced by immunoSEQ multiplex PCR, yet TCRdb's version contains in-frame clones alone and is incomplete. The sample gives 70,000 to 90,000 clones, approximately 80% of which show up once; approximately 5.1% is in the top ten. Material: peripheral blood, obtained 44 weeks after starting pembrolizumab. The receptor source for this set is an adult with mismatch repair-deficient cancer.

The chain links TRBV27 to TRBJ2-7; 9 nucleotides align to TRBD1. The CDR3 runs to 14 residues. From germline, CDR1 is MNHEY and CDR2 SMNVEV (reference sequence). Trimming at V came to 5 bases and at J to 2 bases, leaving 4 bases not matched to a gene. CDR3 bases: TGTGCCAGCAGTCCAGGGGACAGGGCCTACGAGCAGTACTTC. It translates to CASSPGDRAYEQYF.

The CDR3 reads CASTRTGGNQPQHF. The CDR3 region has the DNA TGTGCCAGCACCCGGACAGGGGGCAATCAGCCCCAGCATTTT. This rearrangement joins TRBV6-5 to TRBJ1-5; 9 bases agree with TRBD1. Trimming at V came to 7 bases and at J to 2 bases, leaving 3 bases not matched to a gene. CDR3 length: 14 residues. Germline V CDR1 and CDR2: MNHEY, SVGAGI.

DNA for the CDR3: TGTGCCAGCAGTCGGGACATCGGCTACGAGCAGTACTTC. It specifies CASSRDIGYEQYF. V gene TRBV6-6 combines with J gene TRBJ2-7; weak D call: TRBD1 (6 bases). The germline CDR1 and CDR2 sequences are MNHNY and SVGAGI (reference sequence). V gave up 5 bases and J gave up 3 bases, with 11 bases separating them. The CDR3 contains 13 residues.

The rearrangement joins TRBV18 to TRBJ1-2, with 7 bases fitting TRBD1. Germline V CDR1 and CDR2: KGHSH, LQKENI. Germline trimming cut 6 bases from V and 4 bases from J; bases unmatched to any gene: 5. This CDR3 is 13 amino acids long. The DNA for the CDR3 is TGTGCCAGCTCGATGGGACAGCGCTATGGCTACACCTTC. It yields the protein CASSMGQRYGYTF.

The chain carries TRBV10-1 and TRBJ2-1, with 15 bases fitting TRBD2. The CDR3 length is 18 residues. Per germline, CDR1 WNHNN and CDR2 SYGVQD (reference sequence). Trimming at V came to 5 bases and at J to 10 bases, leaving 15 bases not matched to a gene. The chain's CDR3 is CASSLGLAGGGRGREQFF. The CDR3 bases are TGCGCCAGCAGTTTGGGACTAGCGGGAGGTGGACGCGGGAGGGAGCAGTTCTTC.

The chain recombines TRBV9 with TRBJ1-1; 9 bases fit TRBD1. This CDR3 contains 14 residues. V was pared by 4 bases and J by 4 bases, with 5 bases of the junction left unmatched. CDR1 is SGDLS, CDR2 YYNGEE, per germline. The chain's CDR3 is CASSQGQGGTEAFF. CDR3 coding DNA: TGTGCCAGCAGCCAGGGACAGGGCGGCACTGAAGCTTTCTTT.

The V and J genes are TRBV30 and TRBJ1-4; no firm D call. The V end lost 2 bases, the J end lost 5 bases, and 9 bases lay between the germline ends. The CDR3 is made up of 13 amino acids. CDR1 and CDR2 from the germline V gene are GTSNPN and SVGIG (reference sequence). This CDR3 reads CAWSRNSNEKLFF. CDR3 coding DNA: TGTGCCTGGAGTCGGAACAGCAATGAAAAACTGTTTTTT. The whole variable domain, remainder taken from reference TRBV30 and TRBJ1-4, is SQTIHQWPATLVQPVGSPLSLECTVEGTSNPNLYWYRQAAGRGLQLLFYSVGIGQISSEVPQNLSASRPQDRQFILSSKKLLLSDSGFYLCAWSRNSNEKLFFGSGTQLSVL.

The CDR3 loop reads CASSLAVAGGTGYEQYF. For the CDR3, the DNA is TGCGCCAGCAGCTTGGCCGTTGCAGGGGGTACGGGCTACGAGCAGTACTTC. The rearrangement joins TRBV5-1 to TRBJ2-7, with 7 bases fitting TRBD1. V lost 0 bases and J lost 3; bases outside the gene matches: 12. Germline CDR1 SGHRS, CDR2 YFSETQ. CDR3 length: 17 residues.

This clone turned up a few times. V and J are TRBV29-1 and TRBJ2-1; D is undetermined. CDR3 length equals 17 residues. The V gene's germline CDR1 is SQVTM and CDR2 ANQGSEA. Trimming removed 4 bases from V and 6 bases from J, with 25 bases in between. CDR3 DNA: TGCAGCGTTGGAGGTATGTTTGGCTCCCTGCAGGCCAATGAGCAGTTCTTC. It codes for CSVGGMFGSLQANEQFF.

This chain connects TRBV6-1 to TRBJ2-7, with 7 positions matching TRBD1. Germline CDR1 and CDR2: MNHNS and SASEGT. The CDR3 covers 15 residues. Trimming removed 3 bases from V and 5 bases from J; junction bases left unmatched: 10. In DNA, the CDR3 is TGTGCCAGCAGTGATTGGACAGGAGTGCACCACGAGCAGTACTTC. It codes for CASSDWTGVHHEQYF.

The chain links TRBV7-2 to TRBJ2-3, with 7 bases identical to TRBD1. After removal of 5 bases from V and 0 bases from J, the junction contained 8 bases not matched to a gene. Germline V CDR1 and CDR2: SGHTA, FQGNSA. This CDR3 is built from 16 residues. This chain's CDR3 is CASSTTGDPSTDTQYF. The CDR3, as DNA: TGTGCCAGCAGCACAACAGGGGACCCGAGCACAGATACGCAGTATTTT. Supplemented by reference TRBV7-2 and TRBJ2-3, the full variable domain reads GAGVSQSPSNKVTEKGKDVELRCDPISGHTALYWYRQSLGQGLEFLIYFQGNSAPDKSGLPSDRFSAERTGGSVSTLTIQRTQQEDSAVYLCASSTTGDPSTDTQYFGPGTRLTVL.

V and J are TRBV27 and TRBJ2-7; D may be TRBD1 or TRBD2 (5 bases each). With 4 bases removed from V and 4 bases from J, the gap between germline ends came to 23 bases. This CDR3 is built from 17 residues. CDR1 and CDR2 from the germline V gene are MNHEY and SMNVEV (reference sequence). CDR3 in amino acids: CASSSRGTGTKNYEQYF. CDR3 sequence (DNA): TGTGCCAGCAGTTCACGCGGTACCGGGACCAAGAATTACGAGCAGTACTTC.

The CDR3 sequence: CASGAGYEQYF. CDR3 nucleotides: TGTGCCAGCGGGGCGGGGTACGAGCAGTACTTC. The chain combines TRBV25-1 with TRBJ2-7, with D possibly TRBD2 on 6 matching bases. This CDR3 has 11 residues. V shed 8 bases and J shed 4 bases, with 9 bases lying between them. Germline lookup yields CDR1 MGHDK and CDR2 SYGVNS.

There are a few counts of this clone. The chain links TRBV6-5 to TRBJ1-2, with D possibly being TRBD1 (5 bases). Germline lookup yields CDR1 MNHEY and CDR2 SVGAGI. V lost 8 bases to trimming and J lost 6 bases, with 13 bases between them. This CDR3 contains 12 residues. The CDR3 DNA follows: TGTGCCAGCGGGGCAGGATCGCATGGCTACACCTTC. Its translation: CASGAGSHGYTF.

The chain links TRBV6-5 to TRBJ1-1; TRBD1 might be the D (5 bases). The germline V and J ends were trimmed by 6 bases and 2 bases, with 13 bases remaining between them. Germline V gene sequence: CDR1 MNHEY, CDR2 SVGAGI. The CDR3 consists of 14 residues. CDR3 DNA: TGTGCCAGCAGCAAGGCCAGGGTAAACACTGAAGCTTTCTTT. Protein product: CASSKARVNTEAFF.

This clone was seen a few times. The chain's CDR3 is CASSLQSSYNEQFF. DNA for the CDR3: TGTGCCAGCAGCTTGCAAAGCTCCTACAATGAGCAGTTCTTC. The chain combines TRBV5-6 with TRBJ2-1; D is ambiguous. This CDR3 region has 14 residues. Trimming removed 1 base from V and 0 bases from J, with 5 bases in between. Germline values: CDR1 SGHDT, CDR2 YYEEEE.

The chain links TRBV5-1 to TRBJ1-3; a weak D match, TRBD1 (5 bases). The CDR3 is made up of 14 amino acids. V was trimmed by 3 bases and J by 1 base, leaving 8 bases between them. The germline CDR1 and CDR2 sequences are SGHRS and YFSETQ. The CDR3 protein is CASSSQGSGNTIYF. CDR3 nucleotide sequence: TGCGCCAGCAGCTCCCAGGGATCTGGAAACACCATATATTTT.

The CDR3 DNA reads TGTGCCAGCAGCTTATCCCAGGGTTTACGTCGGGGCACTGAAGCTTTCTTT. The encoded protein is CASSLSQGLRRGTEAFF. The rearrangement joins TRBV7-9 to TRBJ1-1, with a tentative D call TRBD1 (5 bases). The CDR3 has 17 residues. V was cut by 2 bases and J by 4 bases, with 20 bases left in between. Germline loops: CDR1 SEHNR, CDR2 FQNEAQ (reference sequence).

This sequence joins TRBV27 and TRBJ2-7; weak D call: TRBD2 (6 bases). Germline-derived CDR1 and CDR2 are MNHEY and SMNVEV (reference sequence). V was clipped by 8 bases and J by 3 bases, with 20 bases between them. The CDR3 loop spans 15 amino acids. The CDR3 nucleotides read TGTGCCAGCCGTTCGCGGGGTCTTTATGGCTACGAGCAGTACTTC. It specifies CASRSRGLYGYEQYF.

With regard to this clone: The germline gene is not matched at one end of the junction; a read error may be the cause. The rearrangement joins TRBV5-1 to TRBJ2-7; TRBD1 aligns across 8 bases. Germline-derived CDR1 and CDR2 are SGHRS and YFSETQ. This CDR3 has 14 amino acids. The CDR3 DNA sequence: TGCACCAGCAGCCTTGGACAGGGCTCGGACGAGCAGTACTTC. This translates into CTSSLGQGSDEQYF.

This chain connects TRBV14 to TRBJ2-7; TRBD1 agrees at 7 bases. There are 14 residues in the CDR3. V dropped 1 base and J dropped 2; count of bases not matched to a gene: 2. The germline CDR1 and CDR2 sequences are SGHDN and FVKESK. The CDR3, as DNA: TGTGCCAGCAGCCAAGTGGACAGGCCCTACGAGCAGTACTTC. Encoded protein: CASSQVDRPYEQYF.